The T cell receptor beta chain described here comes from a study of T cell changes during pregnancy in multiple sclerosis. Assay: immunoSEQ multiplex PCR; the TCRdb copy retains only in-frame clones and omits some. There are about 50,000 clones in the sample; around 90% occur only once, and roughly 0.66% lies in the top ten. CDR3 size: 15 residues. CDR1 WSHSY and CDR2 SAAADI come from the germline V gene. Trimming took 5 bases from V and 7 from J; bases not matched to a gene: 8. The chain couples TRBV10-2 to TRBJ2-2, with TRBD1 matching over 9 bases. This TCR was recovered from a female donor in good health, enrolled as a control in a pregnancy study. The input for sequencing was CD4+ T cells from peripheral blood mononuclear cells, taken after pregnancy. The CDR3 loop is CASSLTGGAVGELFF. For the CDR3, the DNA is TGCGCCAGCAGTCTTACAGGGGGCGCCGTCGGGGAGCTGTTTTTT.